This T cell receptor (beta chain) was sequenced during a study of vaccination and CD4 T cells after COVID-19. Across the study: Convalescent individuals numbered four females and six males, two being Hispanic. The study collected post-vaccine samples a median about 71 days after dose two, with a range of 14 to 241.

Cultured CD4+ T cell DNA was sequenced using the Oncomine TCR Beta short-read assay. Via MiXCR, TCRdb re-called the PCR reads, giving one row per CDR3 protein. The profile shows 13,000 to 15,000 distinct CDR3 sequences, just over 20% of them singletons. V gave up 4 bases and J gave up 6 bases, with 16 bases separating them. The CDR3 consists of 16 residues. CDR1 is KGHSH, CDR2 LQKENI, per germline. As to this clonotype: The antigen remains undetermined.

Treatment described: approximately nine-day PBMC culture with coronavirus spike peptide pools or control peptides (ViraFEST assay). ViraFEST grew antigen-specific T cells using peptide pools, then sequenced TCRs. The source of this sequence is a human donor who received a COVID-19 vaccine. The source was CD4+ T cells from blood, cultured in vitro, collected before SARS-CoV-2 vaccination. V usage is TRBV18 and J usage is TRBJ2-6; D is perhaps TRBD1 (6 bases). CDR3 region: CASSLVRQGTANVLTF. For the CDR3, the DNA is TGTGCCAGCTCACTAGTAAGGCAGGGGACGGCCAACGTCCTGACTTTC.